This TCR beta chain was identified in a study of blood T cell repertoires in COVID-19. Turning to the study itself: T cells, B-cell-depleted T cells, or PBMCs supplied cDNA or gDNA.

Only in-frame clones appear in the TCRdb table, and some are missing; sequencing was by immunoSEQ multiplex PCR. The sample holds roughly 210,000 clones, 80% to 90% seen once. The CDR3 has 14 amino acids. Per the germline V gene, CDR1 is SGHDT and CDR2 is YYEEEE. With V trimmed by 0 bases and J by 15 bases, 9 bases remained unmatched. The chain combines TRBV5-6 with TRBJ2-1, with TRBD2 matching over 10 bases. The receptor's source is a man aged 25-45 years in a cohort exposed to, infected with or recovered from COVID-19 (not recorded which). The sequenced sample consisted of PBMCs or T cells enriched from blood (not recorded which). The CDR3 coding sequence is TGTGCCAGCAGCTTGGGAGAACTAGCGGGGCTTCGGTTCTTC. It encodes CASSLGELAGLRFF.